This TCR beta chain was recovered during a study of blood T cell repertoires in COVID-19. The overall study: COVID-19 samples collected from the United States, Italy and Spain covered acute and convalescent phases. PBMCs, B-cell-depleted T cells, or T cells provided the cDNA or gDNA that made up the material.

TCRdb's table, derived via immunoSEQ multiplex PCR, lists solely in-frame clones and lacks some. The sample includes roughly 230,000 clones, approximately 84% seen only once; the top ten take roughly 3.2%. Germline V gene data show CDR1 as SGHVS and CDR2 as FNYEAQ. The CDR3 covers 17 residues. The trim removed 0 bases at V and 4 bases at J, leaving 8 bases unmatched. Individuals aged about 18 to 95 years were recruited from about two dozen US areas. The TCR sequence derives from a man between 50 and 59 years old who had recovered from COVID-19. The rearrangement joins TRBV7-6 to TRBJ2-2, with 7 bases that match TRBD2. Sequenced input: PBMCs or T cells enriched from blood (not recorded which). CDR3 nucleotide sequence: TGTGCCAGCAGCTTAGCGGGACTATCCCGGGGCACCGGGGAGCTGTTTTTT. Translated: CASSLAGLSRGTGELFF.